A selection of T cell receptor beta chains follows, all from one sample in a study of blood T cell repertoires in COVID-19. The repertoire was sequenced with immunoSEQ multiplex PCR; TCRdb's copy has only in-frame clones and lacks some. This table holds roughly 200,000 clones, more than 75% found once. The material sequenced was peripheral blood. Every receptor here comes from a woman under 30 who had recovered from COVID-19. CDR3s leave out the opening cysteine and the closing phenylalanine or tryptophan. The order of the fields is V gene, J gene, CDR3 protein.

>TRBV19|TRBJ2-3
ASSIGGGGSTDTQY
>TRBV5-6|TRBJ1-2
ASSLIGAANYGYT
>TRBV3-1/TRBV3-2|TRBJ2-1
ASSQRADNEQF
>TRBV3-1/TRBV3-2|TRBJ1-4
ASSPRDRVTNEKLF
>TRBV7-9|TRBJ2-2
ASSFQRANTGELF
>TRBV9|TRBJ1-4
ASSVGQPTNEKLF
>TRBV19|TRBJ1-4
ASRTPGQGEEKLF
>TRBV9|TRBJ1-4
ASSPRLLNEKLF
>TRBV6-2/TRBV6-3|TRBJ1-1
ASSYRLTENTEAF
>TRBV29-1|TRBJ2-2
SVAGTVTGELF
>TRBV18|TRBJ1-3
ASSPQGNTIY
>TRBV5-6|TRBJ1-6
ASSFRQGHNSPLH
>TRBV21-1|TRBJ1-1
ASSKAAGPEGGEAF
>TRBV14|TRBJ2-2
ASSQDRGTGATGELF
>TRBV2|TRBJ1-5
ASSTAGSSQPQH
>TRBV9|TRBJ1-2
ASSVDGKYGYT
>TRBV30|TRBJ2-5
AWKLAGLETQY